What follows are 27 T cell receptor beta chains derived from one specimen sequenced in a study of technical replicates of blood from a few donors. Only in-frame clones appear in the TCRdb table, and some are missing; sequencing was by immunoSEQ multiplex PCR. In the table there are tens of thousands of clones, around nine tenths of which are singletons. Sequencing used PBMCs. These receptors all stem from a human donor in good health. Some clones in this sample may be carry-over from other donors' samples.

Written as DNA, the CDR3 is TGTGCCATCAGTGAGAGAGAGACTCTTTTGAACACTGAAGCTTTCTTT. This translates into CAISERETLLNTEAFF. V usage is TRBV10-3 and J usage is TRBJ1-1; D gene ambiguous. The germline V gene encodes CDR1 ENHRY and CDR2 SYGVKD. The CDR3 sequence is 16 residues long. The ends were cut back, 2 bases at V and 0 bases at J, with 13 bases in the middle.

The sample holds a few counts of this clone. J is TRBJ1-2 and V is TRBV6-5, with D perhaps matching TRBD1 (6 bases). The ends were cut back, 5 bases at V and 4 bases at J, with 17 bases in the middle. The CDR3 runs 15 residues. Germline CDR1 and CDR2: MNHEY and SVGAGI. The CDR3 here is CASSAPDSIGYGYTF. Written as DNA, the CDR3 is TGTGCCAGCAGTGCGCCGGACAGTATCGGCTATGGCTACACCTTC.

V usage is TRBV14 and J usage is TRBJ1-1; D perhaps matches TRBD1 (5 bases). Between the trimmed V and J ends, which lost 0 bases and 11 bases, there was a span of 13 bases. Germline CDR1 reads SGHDN; CDR2 reads FVKESK. This CDR3 comprises 13 residues. The CDR3 protein is CASSQETGGRAFF. CDR3 DNA: TGTGCCAGCAGCCAAGAGACCGGGGGACGCGCTTTCTTT.

The gene calls are TRBV2 and TRBJ1-6; D is uncertain. Germline values: CDR1 SNHLY, CDR2 FYNNEI. CDR3 length: 12 residues. The germline V and J ends were trimmed by 4 bases and 7 bases, with 5 bases remaining between them. DNA of the CDR3: TGTGCCAGCAGTGGTGGCAATTCACCCCTCCACTTT. Its translation: CASSGGNSPLHF.

The rearrangement joins TRBV7-7 to TRBJ2-1; the D gene is possibly TRBD2 (6 bases). The germline V gene encodes CDR1 SSHAT and CDR2 FNYEAQ (reference sequence). The V and J ends lost 2 bases and 5 bases respectively, with 16 bases between them. The CDR3 runs 16 residues. The CDR3 here is CASSLIPEGGDNEQFF. The CDR3 DNA sequence: TGTGCCAGCAGCTTAATCCCGGAGGGCGGGGACAATGAGCAGTTCTTC.

The V and J genes are TRBV5-1 and TRBJ2-3; 12 nucleotides match TRBD2. V trimming: 0 bases; J trimming: 4 bases; junction bases outside the gene matches: 3. The CDR3 spans 16 residues. Germline V CDR1 and CDR2: SGHRS, YFSETQ. DNA for the CDR3: TGCGCCAGCAGCTTGGGACTAGCGGGAGTAGCAGATACGCAGTATTTT. Translating gives CASSLGLAGVADTQYF.

This clone was counted a single time. DNA of the CDR3: TGCGCCAGCAGCCTTAAGACAGGGACCGAGCAGTACTTC. Translating gives CASSLKTGTEQYF. The chain uses TRBV4-3 and TRBJ2-7, with 7 nucleotides matching TRBD1. J was trimmed by 6 bases and V by 4 bases; bases with no gene match: 6. Germline lookup yields CDR1 LGHNA and CDR2 YSLEER. The CDR3 consists of 13 residues.

The chain recombines TRBV6-6 with TRBJ2-7, with 11 bases aligning to TRBD2. The CDR3 is 15 residues long. Germline lookup yields CDR1 MNHNY and CDR2 SVGAGI (reference sequence). After removal of 0 bases from V and 7 bases from J, the junction contained 5 bases not matched to a gene. The CDR3 loop reads CASSYSIAGGREQYF. As DNA, the CDR3 is TGTGCCAGCAGTTACTCGATAGCGGGGGGGCGTGAGCAGTACTTC.

CDR3 in amino acids: CASRVPAPVCYGYTF. For the CDR3, the DNA is TGCGCCAGCCGGGTGCCAGCCCCGGTTTGCTATGGCTACACCTTC. The chain has TRBV23-1 and TRBJ1-2; unclear D gene. TRBV23-1 is sorted into the ORF group, with uncertain function. This CDR3 is built from 15 residues. Between the trimmed V and J ends, which lost 8 bases and 4 bases, there was a span of 20 bases.

The V gene is TRBV7-8, the J gene TRBJ2-1, with TRBD2 identical over 9 bases. Trimming cost V 5 bases and J 9 bases; bases outside gene matches: 11. Germline V gene lookup returns CDR1 SGHVS and CDR2 FQNEAQ. The CDR3 length is 15 residues. CDR3 protein: CASSQRAGGPGEQFF. CDR3 coding DNA: TGTGCCAGCAGCCAAAGGGCGGGAGGGCCAGGTGAGCAGTTCTTC.

The chain joins TRBV7-3 to TRBJ2-1; 14 bases match TRBD2. Trimming removed 5 bases from V and 12 bases from J; junction bases left unmatched: 6. Germline-derived CDR1 and CDR2 are SGHTA and FQGTGA. The CDR3 has 14 residues. CDR3 in DNA: TGTGCCAGCAGCACCGGGACTAGCGGGAGCTGGCAGTTCTTC. This sequence encodes CASSTGTSGSWQFF.

This chain connects TRBV5-1 to TRBJ2-1; unclear D gene. This CDR3 is 14 amino acids long. Per germline, CDR1 SGHRS and CDR2 YFSETQ. V lost 0 bases and J 6 bases, leaving 10 bases between the germline ends. CDR3 protein: CASSLDGTTNEQFF. The DNA for the CDR3 is TGCGCCAGCAGCTTGGATGGCACTACCAATGAGCAGTTCTTC.

V and J are TRBV2 and TRBJ1-3, with D possibly being TRBD1 (5 bases). The CDR3 extends over 14 amino acids. The ends were cut back, 8 bases at V and 5 bases at J, with 16 bases in the middle. Per germline, CDR1 SNHLY and CDR2 FYNNEI. The CDR3 sequence is CASRDSFLRNTIYF. DNA for the CDR3: TGTGCCAGCCGCGACAGCTTTTTACGAAACACCATATATTTT.

The gene calls are TRBV23-1 and TRBJ2-7; 10 bases match TRBD1. TRBV23-1 is placed among ORFs of uncertain function. V trimming: 2 bases; J trimming: 7 bases; junction bases outside the gene matches: 14. The CDR3 runs to 17 residues. The CDR3 DNA reads TGCGCCAGCAGTCAACCAGCCCGGACAGGGGGGTTGGGAGAGCAGTACTTC. Its protein product is CASSQPARTGGLGEQYF.

This chain uses TRBV27 with TRBJ2-5; D might be TRBD1 (5 bases). This CDR3 contains 16 residues. Germline V lookup: CDR1 MNHEY, CDR2 SMNVEV (reference sequence). With 7 bases removed from V and 4 bases from J, the gap between germline ends came to 22 bases. The CDR3 protein is CASKSSNIRVIETQYF. The DNA for the CDR3 is TGTGCCAGCAAGTCCTCGAATATCAGGGTAATAGAGACCCAGTACTTC.

The V call is TRBV5-1, the J call TRBJ2-3, with D perhaps matching TRBD2 (6 bases). V was trimmed by 0 bases and J by 13 bases, leaving 15 bases between them. The CDR3 length is 13 residues. Germline CDR1 reads SGHRS; CDR2 reads YFSETQ. This CDR3 reads CASSLGRLSGEYF. In DNA, the CDR3 is TGCGCCAGCAGCTTGGGTCGGCTATCGGGGGAGTATTTT.

The CDR3 DNA reads as TGTGCCAGCAGTTTAGTCTTGACTAGCGGGTACAATGAGCAGTTCTTC. This gives the protein CASSLVLTSGYNEQFF. The chain combines TRBV6-6 with TRBJ2-1, with 10 bases fitting TRBD2. Trimming at V came to 4 bases and at J to 4 bases, leaving 7 bases not matched to a gene. Germline CDR1 is MNHNY and CDR2 is SVGAGI (reference sequence). The CDR3 covers 16 residues.

This chain joins TRBV5-5 and TRBJ1-2; D perhaps matches TRBD1 (6 bases). The CDR3 runs 14 residues. V was clipped by 4 bases and J by 4 bases, with 14 bases between them. The germline V gene has CDR1 SGHKS and CDR2 YYEKEE (reference sequence). CDR3 protein: CASSGGANPYGYTF. In nucleotides, the CDR3 is TGTGCCAGCAGCGGGGGGGCAAACCCCTATGGCTACACCTTC.

The chain uses TRBV20-1 and TRBJ1-1; D is uncertain. Germline lookup yields CDR1 DFQATT and CDR2 SNEGSKA (reference sequence). The V end was cut by 6 bases, the J end by 6 bases, with 8 bases between. CDR3 size: 10 residues. The CDR3 protein is CSAGDAEAFF. Written as DNA, the CDR3 is TGCAGTGCGGGAGATGCTGAAGCTTTCTTT.

This rearrangement joins TRBV19 to TRBJ2-7, with 9 positions matching TRBD1. Germline CDR1 and CDR2: LNHDA and SQIVND (reference sequence). There are 14 residues in the CDR3. The ends lost 3 bases at V and 7 bases at J; junction bases unmatched: 7. CDR3 nucleotide sequence: TGTGCCAGTAGTATCGTACAGGGGGCTAGGGAGCAGTACTTC. Amino acids: CASSIVQGAREQYF.

The rearrangement links TRBV5-1 to TRBJ2-6; TRBD1 aligns across 8 bases. CDR3 length equals 15 residues. V gave up 3 bases and J gave up 8 bases; unmatched junction bases: 7. Germline CDR1 reads SGHRS; CDR2 reads YFSETQ. CDR3 loop: CASSYPTGESNVLTF. CDR3 DNA: TGCGCCAGCAGCTACCCGACAGGGGAGTCCAACGTCCTGACTTTC.

The chain combines TRBV4-1 with TRBJ2-1, with TRBD2 matching over 9 bases. The germline V gene has CDR1 MGHRA and CDR2 YSYEKL. V was clipped by 1 base and J by 3 bases; unmatched bases: 10. The CDR3 spans 18 residues. The CDR3 DNA reads TGCGCCAGCAGCCAAGTTGGCGGGAGGGGAGGCGGCTACAATGAGCAGTTCTTC. This codes for CASSQVGGRGGGYNEQFF.

V gene TRBV15 combines with J gene TRBJ2-1; 7 positions agree with TRBD1. The length of the CDR3 is 14 residues. The germline gives CDR1 LNHNV, CDR2 YYDKDF (reference sequence). The trim removed 1 base at V and 8 bases at J, leaving 5 bases unmatched. The CDR3 loop reads CATSRGQGRDEQFF. In DNA form, the CDR3 reads TGTGCCACCAGCAGAGGACAGGGCAGGGATGAGCAGTTCTTC.

V usage is TRBV9 and J usage is TRBJ1-5; D is perhaps TRBD1 (5 bases). The CDR3 contains 14 residues. The V gene lost 7 bases and the J gene lost 4 bases, with 15 bases spanning the gap. Germline V lookup: CDR1 SGDLS, CDR2 YYNGEE. This CDR3 is CASSGGGRNQPQHF. The CDR3 DNA follows: TGTGCCAGCTCCGGGGGTGGTCGAAATCAGCCCCAGCATTTT.

The gene calls are TRBV19 and TRBJ1-5; 7 bases are a match to TRBD1. This CDR3 comprises 14 residues. V gave up 7 bases and J gave up 4 bases; unmatched junction bases: 7. Per the germline V gene, CDR1 is LNHDA and CDR2 is SQIVND (reference sequence). This CDR3 is CASTDREFNQPQHF. The CDR3, as DNA: TGTGCCAGTACCGACAGGGAGTTTAATCAGCCCCAGCATTTT. Drawing the rest from reference TRBV19 and TRBJ1-5, the complete variable domain is DGGITQSPKYLFRKEGQNVTLSCEQNLNHDAMYWYRQDPGQGLRLIYYSQIVNDFQKGDIAEGYSVSREKKESFPLTVTSAQKNPTAFYLCASTDREFNQPQHFGDGTRLSIL.

The genes are TRBV7-3 and TRBJ1-1, with 8 bases aligning to TRBD1. Germline CDR1 reads SGHTA; CDR2 reads FQGTGA. The CDR3 spans 14 residues. Losses at the gene ends were 4 bases for V and 3 bases for J; bases not matched to a gene: 4. CDR3 sequence (DNA): TGTGCCAGCAGCTCTGGACAGGGTTACACTGAAGCTTTCTTT. It yields the protein CASSSGQGYTEAFF.

The V call is TRBV2, the J call TRBJ1-6; possible D gene TRBD1, 6 bases. The germline V and J ends were trimmed by 10 bases and 5 bases, with 15 bases remaining between them. Germline V gene data show CDR1 as SNHLY and CDR2 as FYNNEI. The CDR3 runs to 14 residues. CDR3 sequence: CATKKGGDNSPLHF. The CDR3 bases are TGTGCCACTAAAAAGGGGGGGGATAATTCACCCCTCCACTTT.